A selection of T cell receptor beta chains follows, all from one sample in a study of identifying expanded T cells in peripheral blood. Clones were read by immunoSEQ multiplex PCR, and TCRdb kept only the in-frame ones, dropping some. The sample includes some 70,000 clones, 90% of them seen just once. Source material: blood. Receptor source: a person aged 18-70 years in good health. Each CDR3 is given with its conserved first and last residue. D genes are given only for firm matches. The size field is filled for only some rows; it gives once, few, many or a size class.

size | J | V | D | CDR3 | DNA
- | TRBJ2-4 | TRBV6-5 | - | CASSTGRSDIQYF | TGTGCCAGCAGCACCGGACGGTCAGACATTCAGTACTTC
- | TRBJ1-5 | TRBV7-6 | TRBD1 | CASSSGGSGNQPQHF | TGTGCCAGCAGCTCAGGGGGCAGTGGCAATCAGCCCCAGCATTTT
- | TRBJ2-3 | TRBV7-9 | - | CASSLPGDSTDTQYF | TGTGCCAGCAGCTTACCGGGAGACTCCACAGATACGCAGTATTTT
- | TRBJ2-5 | TRBV10-3 | - | CAISQTGTPYLVRETQYF | TGTGCCATCAGTCAAACCGGGACACCATACCTAGTGAGAGAGACCCAGTACTTC
- | TRBJ2-5 | TRBV7-2 | - | CASSLPQETQYF | TGTGCCAGCAGCTTACCTCAAGAGACCCAGTACTTC
- | TRBJ2-5 | TRBV7-3 | TRBD1 | CASSFDRGQETQYF | TGTGCCAGCAGCTTCGACAGGGGCCAAGAGACCCAGTACTTC
- | TRBJ2-3 | TRBV11-2 | - | CASSLEGGDSTDTQYF | TGTGCCAGCAGCTTAGAGGGCGGGGATAGCACAGATACGCAGTATTTT
- | TRBJ2-3 | TRBV6-1 | TRBD1 | CASSSGQGNTDTQYF | TGTGCCAGCAGTTCCGGACAGGGCAACACAGATACGCAGTATTTT
few | TRBJ2-7 | TRBV7-2 | - | CASSLGYGYEQYF | TGTGCCAGCAGCTTAGGGTACGGCTACGAGCAGTACTTC
- | TRBJ2-7 | TRBV28 | TRBD2 | CASSLARGVSYEQYF | TGTGCCAGCAGCCTGGCTCGGGGGGTCTCGTACGAGCAGTACTTC
- | TRBJ1-2 | TRBV2 | TRBD1 | CASIRTGKEDGYTF | TGTGCCAGCATTAGGACAGGCAAAGAGGATGGCTACACCTTC
- | TRBJ1-5 | TRBV6-1 | - | CASSDKNQPQHF | TGTGCCAGCAGTGACAAGAATCAGCCCCAGCATTTT
- | TRBJ1-3 | TRBV19 | - | CASSSGARVGNTIYF | TGTGCCAGTAGTTCCGGAGCCCGGGTCGGAAACACCATATATTTT
- | TRBJ2-2 | TRBV7-2 | - | CASSRWGAGELFF | TGTGCCAGCAGTAGATGGGGCGCCGGGGAGCTGTTTTTT
once | TRBJ1-1 | TRBV5-8 | - | CASSPRQTGAEAFF | TGTGCCAGCAGCCCGAGACAGACCGGGGCTGAAGCTTTCTTT
- | TRBJ1-6 | TRBV2 | - | CASRATGDSPLHF | TGTGCCAGCAGAGCGACCGGGGATTCACCCCTCCACTTT
- | TRBJ1-1 | TRBV18 | - | CASSPSRITEAFF | TGTGCCAGCTCACCTTCCCGGATCACTGAAGCTTTCTTT
once | TRBJ2-7 | TRBV5-1 | - | CASSLSYSYEQYF | TGCGCCAGCAGCTTGTCCTATTCCTACGAGCAGTACTTC
- | TRBJ2-3 | TRBV4-1 | TRBD2 | CASSQGSGRNTQYF | TGCGCCAGCAGCCAGGGTAGCGGGAGAAATACGCAGTATTTT
- | TRBJ2-3 | TRBV7-2 | TRBD1 | CASRAGTGGTDTQYF | TGTGCCAGCAGAGCCGGGACAGGGGGAACAGATACGCAGTATTTT
- | TRBJ2-5 | TRBV9 | TRBD2 | CASSVALLAGAETQYF | TGTGCCAGCAGCGTAGCTCTCCTAGCGGGGGCAGAGACCCAGTACTTC
- | TRBJ2-2 | TRBV7-3 | TRBD1 | CASSTTGGSGELFF | TGTGCCAGCAGTACAACAGGGGGATCCGGGGAGCTGTTTTTT
- | TRBJ2-2 | TRBV19 | TRBD2 | CASSSAGGWTGELFF | TGTGCCAGTAGCAGCGCGGGGGGTTGGACCGGGGAGCTGTTTTTT
- | TRBJ1-1 | TRBV2 | - | CASGPLGRAEAFF | TGTGCCAGCGGCCCCCTCGGTAGAGCTGAAGCTTTCTTT
- | TRBJ2-2 | TRBV27 | TRBD1 | CASRTGAYTGELFF | TGTGCCAGCAGGACAGGGGCATACACCGGGGAGCTGTTTTTT
- | TRBJ2-5 | TRBV7-6 | - | CASSLGLQETQYF | TGTGCCAGCAGCTTAGGTCTCCAAGAGACCCAGTACTTC
- | TRBJ2-7 | TRBV28 | TRBD2 | CASSLPGLAGFYEQYF | TGTGCCAGCAGTTTGCCGGGACTAGCGGGATTCTACGAGCAGTACTTC
- | TRBJ2-2 | TRBV7-9 | TRBD2 | CASSGEGRPRELFF | TGTGCCAGCAGCGGGGAGGGGAGGCCCCGGGAGCTGTTTTTT
- | TRBJ2-1 | TRBV29-1 | - | CSVNPVRASEEQFF | TGCAGCGTGAACCCTGTCAGGGCGAGCGAGGAGCAGTTCTTC
once | TRBJ1-5 | TRBV10-3 | - | CAISRGERPPNSNQPQHF | TGTGCCATCAGTCGAGGGGAAAGGCCCCCAAATAGCAATCAGCCCCAGCATTTT
- | TRBJ1-2 | TRBV5-4 | - | CASSSPLGADSNYGYTF | TGTGCCAGCAGCTCCCCCCTGGGGGCAGATTCAAACTATGGCTACACCTTC
- | TRBJ1-5 | TRBV19 | TRBD1 | CASRRSGTASNQPQHF | TGTGCCAGTAGAAGATCCGGGACAGCCAGCAATCAGCCCCAGCATTTT
- | TRBJ1-1 | TRBV18 | TRBD1 | CASSPQGQGNTEAFF | TGTGCCAGCTCACCACAGGGACAGGGGAACACTGAAGCTTTCTTT
- | TRBJ1-5 | TRBV28 | - | CASSSPGQPQHF | TGTGCCAGCAGTTCCCCGGGTCAGCCCCAGCATTTT